What follows describes a single T cell receptor (beta chain). The data belong to a study of blood T cell repertoires in COVID-19. On the study more broadly: Italy, Spain and the United States were the sources of the convalescent and acute COVID-19 samples. The analysed material was cDNA or gDNA that came from T cells, B-cell-depleted T cells, or PBMCs.

Recruited during active infection, patients (from Seattle) were subsequently followed longitudinally. Method: immunoSEQ multiplex PCR; TCRdb's copy keeps in-frame clones and lacks some. This sample has 540,000 or so clones, with less than 90% found just once. The CDR3 extends over 16 amino acids. Germline loops: CDR1 KGHDR, CDR2 SFDVKD. V was pared by 0 bases and J by 3 bases, with 0 bases of the junction left unmatched. The source of this sequence is a woman aged 45-59 years with COVID-19, enrolled during active disease. This chain uses TRBV24-1 with TRBJ2-1, with TRBD2 identical over 11 bases. The source material was peripheral blood. CDR3 region: CATSDLTSGGYNEQFF. The CDR3 region has the DNA TGTGCCACCAGTGATTTGACTAGCGGGGGCTACAATGAGCAGTTCTTC.